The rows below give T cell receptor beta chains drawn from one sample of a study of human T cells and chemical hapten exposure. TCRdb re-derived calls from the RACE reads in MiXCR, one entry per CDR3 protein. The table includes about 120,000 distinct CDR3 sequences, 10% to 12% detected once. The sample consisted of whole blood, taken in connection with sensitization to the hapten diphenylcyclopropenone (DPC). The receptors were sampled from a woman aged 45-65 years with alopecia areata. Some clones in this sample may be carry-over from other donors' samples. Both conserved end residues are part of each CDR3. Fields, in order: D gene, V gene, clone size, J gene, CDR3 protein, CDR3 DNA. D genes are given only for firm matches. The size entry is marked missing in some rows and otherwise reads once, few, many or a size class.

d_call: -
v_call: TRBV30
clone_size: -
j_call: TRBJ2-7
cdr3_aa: CAWSSQTYEQYF
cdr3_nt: TGTGCCTGGAGCTCGCAGACCTACGAGCAGTACTTC

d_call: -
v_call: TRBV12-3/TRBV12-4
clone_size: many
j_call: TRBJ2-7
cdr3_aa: CASSPLEGPAYEQYF
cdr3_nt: TGTGCCAGCAGTCCCCTAGAAGGGCCTGCCTACGAGCAGTACTTC

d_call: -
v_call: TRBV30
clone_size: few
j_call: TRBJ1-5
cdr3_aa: CAWSGGGRQPQHF
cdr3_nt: TGTGCCTGGAGCGGAGGTGGTCGCCAGCCCCAGCATTTT

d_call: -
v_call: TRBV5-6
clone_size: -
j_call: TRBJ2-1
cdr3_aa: CASSFSPDSYNEQFF
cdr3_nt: TGTGCCAGCAGCTTTTCCCCGGACAGCTACAATGAGCAGTTCTTC

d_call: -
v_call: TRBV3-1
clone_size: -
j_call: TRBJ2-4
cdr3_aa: CASSQGGRSWGYF
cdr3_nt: TGTGCCAGCAGCCAAGGAGGGCGGTCCTGGGGGTACTTC

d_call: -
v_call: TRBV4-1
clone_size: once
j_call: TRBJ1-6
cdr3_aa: CASSQEKLRNSPLHF
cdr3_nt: TGCGCCAGCAGCCAAGAGAAACTCAGGAATTCACCCCTCCACTTT

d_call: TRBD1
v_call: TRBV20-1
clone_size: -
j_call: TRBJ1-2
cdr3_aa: CSAREQGGRGYGYTF
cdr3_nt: TGCAGTGCTAGAGAACAGGGGGGGCGCGGCTATGGCTACACCTTC

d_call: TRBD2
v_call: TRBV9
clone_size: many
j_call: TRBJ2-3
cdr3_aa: CASSALAGGPTDTQYF
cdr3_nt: TGTGCCAGCAGCGCCCTAGCGGGAGGGCCGACAGATACGCAGTATTTT

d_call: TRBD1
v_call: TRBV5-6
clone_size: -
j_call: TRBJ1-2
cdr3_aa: CASSPGQGRYGYTF
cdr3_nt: TGTGCCAGCAGCCCGGGACAGGGGAGATATGGCTACACCTTC

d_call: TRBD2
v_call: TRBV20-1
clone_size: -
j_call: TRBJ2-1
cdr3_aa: CSARLGGSSYNEQFF
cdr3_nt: TGCAGTGCTAGGTTGGGCGGGAGCTCCTACAATGAGCAGTTCTTC

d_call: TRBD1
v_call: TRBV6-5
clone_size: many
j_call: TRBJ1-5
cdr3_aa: CASSHTGGNQPQHF
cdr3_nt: TGTGCCAGCAGTCATACAGGGGGCAACCAGCCCCAGCATTTT

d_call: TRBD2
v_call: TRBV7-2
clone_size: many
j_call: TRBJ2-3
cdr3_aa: CASSRRTSGLSTDTQYF
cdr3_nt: TGTGCCAGCAGCCGACGGACTAGCGGACTTAGCACAGATACGCAGTATTTT

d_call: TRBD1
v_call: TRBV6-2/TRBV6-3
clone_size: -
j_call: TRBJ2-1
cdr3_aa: CASSYLRTGGLYNEQFF
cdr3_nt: TGTGCCAGCAGTTACCTAAGGACAGGGGGTCTCTACAATGAGCAGTTCTTC

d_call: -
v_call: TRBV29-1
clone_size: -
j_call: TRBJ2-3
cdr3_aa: CSAGGGRDNTDTQYF
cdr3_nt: TGCAGCGCCGGGGGCGGGAGAGATAACACAGATACGCAGTATTTT

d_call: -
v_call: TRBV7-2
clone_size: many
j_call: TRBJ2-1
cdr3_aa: CASTSAGGARNEQFF
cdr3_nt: TGTGCCAGCACTTCGGCTGGGGGAGCCCGCAATGAGCAGTTCTTC

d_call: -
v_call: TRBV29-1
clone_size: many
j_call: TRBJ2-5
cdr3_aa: CSVRLETQYF
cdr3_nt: TGCAGCGTTAGATTAGAGACCCAGTACTTC

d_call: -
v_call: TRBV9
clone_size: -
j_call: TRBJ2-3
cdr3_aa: CASSVELRTVTDTQYF
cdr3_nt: TGTGCCAGCAGCGTAGAACTCAGGACCGTCACAGATACGCAGTATTTT

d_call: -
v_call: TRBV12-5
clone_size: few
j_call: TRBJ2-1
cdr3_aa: CASGSAEVYNEQFF
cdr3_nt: TGTGCTAGTGGTTCCGCCGAAGTGTACAATGAGCAGTTCTTC

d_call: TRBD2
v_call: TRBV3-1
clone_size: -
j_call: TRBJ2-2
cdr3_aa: CASSQDFRGGSTGELFF
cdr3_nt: TGTGCCAGCAGCCAAGATTTTCGGGGGGGCTCGACCGGGGAGCTGTTTTTT

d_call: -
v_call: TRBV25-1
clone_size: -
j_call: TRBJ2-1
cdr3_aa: CASRLTGEQFF
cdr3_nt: TGTGCCAGCAGGTTGACCGGTGAGCAGTTCTTC

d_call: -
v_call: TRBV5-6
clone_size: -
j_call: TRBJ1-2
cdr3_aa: CASSPYVGNYGYTF
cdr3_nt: TGTGCCAGCAGCCCCTATGTGGGTAACTATGGCTACACCTTC

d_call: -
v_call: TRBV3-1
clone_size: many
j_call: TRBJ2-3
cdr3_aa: CASSQVTGVATDTQYF
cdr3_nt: TGTGCCAGCAGCCAAGTTACGGGAGTAGCGACAGATACGCAGTATTTT

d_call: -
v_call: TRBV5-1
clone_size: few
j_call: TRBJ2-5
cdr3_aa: CASSLEALQETQYF
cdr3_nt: TGCGCCAGCAGCTTGGAGGCACTCCAAGAGACCCAGTACTTC

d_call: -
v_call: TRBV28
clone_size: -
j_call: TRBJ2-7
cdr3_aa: CASSPAHEQYF
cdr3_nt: TGTGCCAGCAGTCCCGCCCACGAGCAGTACTTC

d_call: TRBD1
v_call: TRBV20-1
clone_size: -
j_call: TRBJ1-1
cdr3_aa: CSARGQGGENTEAFF
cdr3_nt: TGCAGTGCTAGGGGACAGGGGGGAGAGAACACTGAAGCTTTCTTT

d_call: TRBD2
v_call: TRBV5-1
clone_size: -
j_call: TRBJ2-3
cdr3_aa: CASSRGGRTDTQYF
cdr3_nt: TGCGCCAGCAGCCGGGGGGGCCGCACAGATACGCAGTATTTT

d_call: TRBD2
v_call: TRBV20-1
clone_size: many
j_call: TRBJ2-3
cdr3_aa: CSARVLAGEGEDTQYF
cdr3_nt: TGCAGTGCTAGAGTCCTAGCGGGAGAAGGAGAGGATACGCAGTATTTT

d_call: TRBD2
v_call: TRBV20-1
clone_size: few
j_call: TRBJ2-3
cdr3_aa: CSVQTTSGVVDTQYF
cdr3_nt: TGCAGTGTCCAAACGACTAGCGGGGTGGTGGATACGCAGTATTTT

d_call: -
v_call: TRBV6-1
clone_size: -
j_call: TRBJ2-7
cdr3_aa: CASSERDEQYF
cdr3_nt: TGTGCCAGCAGTGAAAGGGACGAGCAGTACTTC

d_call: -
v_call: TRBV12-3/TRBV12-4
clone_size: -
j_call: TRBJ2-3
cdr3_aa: CASSLTRGYTDTQYF
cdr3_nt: TGTGCCAGCAGTTTAACTCGCGGGTACACAGATACGCAGTATTTT

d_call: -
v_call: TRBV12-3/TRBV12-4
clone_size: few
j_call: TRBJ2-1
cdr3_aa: CASSKLANEQFF
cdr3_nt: TGTGCCAGCAGTAAATTGGCGAATGAGCAGTTCTTC

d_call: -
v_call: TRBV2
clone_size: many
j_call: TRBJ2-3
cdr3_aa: CASSVRLVSDTQYF
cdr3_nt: TGTGCCAGCAGTGTCCGACTAGTATCAGATACGCAGTATTTT

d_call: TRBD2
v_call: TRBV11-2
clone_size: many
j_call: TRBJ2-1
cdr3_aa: CASSLASLPAGVNNEQFF
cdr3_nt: TGTGCCAGCAGCTTAGCTTCCCTTCCAGCGGGAGTTAACAATGAGCAGTTCTTC

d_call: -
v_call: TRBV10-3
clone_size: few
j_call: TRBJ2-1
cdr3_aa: CAISESTPGTINEQFF
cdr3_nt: TGTGCCATCAGTGAGTCCACGCCAGGGACCATTAATGAGCAGTTCTTC

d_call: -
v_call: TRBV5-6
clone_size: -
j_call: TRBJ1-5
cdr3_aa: CASSFWGAVNQPQHF
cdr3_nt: TGTGCCAGCAGCTTTTGGGGGGCCGTTAATCAGCCCCAGCATTTT

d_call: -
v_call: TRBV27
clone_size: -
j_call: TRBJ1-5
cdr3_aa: CASSRGGGDQPQHF
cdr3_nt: TGTGCCAGCAGTAGAGGAGGGGGGGATCAGCCCCAGCATTTT

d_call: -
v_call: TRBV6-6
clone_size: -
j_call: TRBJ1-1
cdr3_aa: CASTRQAEAFF
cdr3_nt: TGTGCCAGCACCCGACAGGCTGAAGCTTTCTTT

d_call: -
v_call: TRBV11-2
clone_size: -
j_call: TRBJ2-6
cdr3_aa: CASSRNVGANVLTF
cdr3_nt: TGTGCCAGCAGCCGGAACGTGGGGGCCAACGTCCTGACTTTC

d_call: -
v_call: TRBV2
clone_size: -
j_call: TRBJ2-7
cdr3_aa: CASRTWRGPYEQYF
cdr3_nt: TGTGCCAGCAGAACGTGGCGCGGTCCCTACGAGCAGTACTTC

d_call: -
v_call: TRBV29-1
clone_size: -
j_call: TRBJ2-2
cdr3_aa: CSVPTGPGELFF
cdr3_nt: TGCAGCGTTCCGACAGGCCCCGGGGAGCTGTTTTTT

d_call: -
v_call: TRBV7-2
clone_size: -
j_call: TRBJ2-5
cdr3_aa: CASSLDSGFETQYF
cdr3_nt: TGTGCCAGCAGCTTAGATTCGGGATTCGAGACCCAGTACTTC

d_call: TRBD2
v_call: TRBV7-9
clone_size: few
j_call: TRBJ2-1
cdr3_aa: CASSLVVTSGSYDEQFF
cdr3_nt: TGTGCCAGCAGCTTAGTGGTTACTAGCGGGAGCTACGATGAGCAGTTCTTC

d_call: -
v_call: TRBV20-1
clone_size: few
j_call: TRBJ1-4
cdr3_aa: CSARDVQINEKLFF
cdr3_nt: TGCAGTGCTAGAGATGTACAGATTAATGAAAAACTGTTTTTT

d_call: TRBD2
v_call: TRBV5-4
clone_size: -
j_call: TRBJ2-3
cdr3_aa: CASSPVTSGLSTDTQYF
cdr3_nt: TGTGCCAGCAGCCCGGTGACTAGCGGGCTTAGCACAGATACGCAGTATTTT

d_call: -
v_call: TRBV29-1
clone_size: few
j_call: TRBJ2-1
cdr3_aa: CSVEDPTRKSYNEQFF
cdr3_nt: TGCAGCGTTGAAGATCCCACTAGAAAGAGTTACAATGAGCAGTTCTTC

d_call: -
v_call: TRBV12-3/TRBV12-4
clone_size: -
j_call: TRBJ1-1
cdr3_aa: CASKGTDLNTEAFF
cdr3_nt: TGTGCCAGCAAGGGGACCGACCTGAACACTGAAGCTTTCTTT

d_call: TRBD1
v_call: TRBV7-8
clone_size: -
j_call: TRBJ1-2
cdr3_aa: CASSLAFGTGLTNYYGYTF
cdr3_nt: TGTGCCAGCAGCTTAGCGTTCGGGACAGGGCTCACAAATTACTATGGCTACACCTTC

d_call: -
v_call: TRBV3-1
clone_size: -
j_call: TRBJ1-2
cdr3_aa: CASSQASHLLF
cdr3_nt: TGTGCCAGCAGCCAAGCATCCCACTTGCTCTTC

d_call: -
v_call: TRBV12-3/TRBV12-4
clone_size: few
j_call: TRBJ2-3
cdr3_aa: CASSYPLVADTQYF
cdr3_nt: TGTGCCAGCAGTTACCCCCTAGTTGCAGATACGCAGTATTTT